Here is one TCR beta chain with its context. Which antigen it targets is not known. One base away there is no much larger clone; base qualities are not given. Library preparation used the immunoSEQ multiplex PCR assay. DNA from the cultured and isolated CD4+ T cells underwent TCR beta CDR3 sequencing. Per the source publication's procedure: Non-productive TCR sequences were discarded, and reads were trimmed to the CDR3 region, with only CDR3s of 7 or more amino acids retained. Antigen-specific clonotypes were identified with the MANAFEST web app by comparing expansion in peptide wells against reference cultures. Positive clones required FDR<0.05 expansion versus reference and all other wells, odds ratio above 5, and frequency above 0.1% in two replicate wells. A clonotype was called cross-reactive if it was significantly expanded both in SARS-CoV-2 spike wells and in at least one common cold coronavirus spike condition. CDR3 similarity was assessed by Levenshtein distance using the stringdist R package, and unrooted trees were constructed with ape in R 3.6.1. The table was pulled from immuneACCESS by TCRdb, which kept in-frame rearrangements only. Such tables lose some clones; where checked, under half of the loss comes from unresolved V genes, and the rest has no known cause. The DNA was the basis for D and trimming; V, J and clone size are from that table. Within this sample are roughly 15,000 clones, with approximately 82% of them counted one time only. About a quarter of the sample lies in the top ten.

These data belong to a study of vaccination effects on CD4 cells after COVID-19 (dated by TCRdb to the early 2020s). Describing the broader study: Each participant got two doses of an mRNA SARS-CoV-2 vaccine, either BNT162b2 or mRNA-1273. The study compared SARS-CoV-2 spike-specific CD4+ TCR repertoires before and after mRNA vaccination in COVID-19 convalescent patients and infection-naive vaccine recipients. A total of over nine COVID-19 convalescent patients and a handful of SARS-CoV-2-naive healthy vaccine recipients were included in the full study. Cultures from other donors in the study were sequenced with the Oncomine TCR Beta short-read assay on an Illumina iSeq 100.

The ViraFEST assay stimulated PBMC with viral peptide pools and then used TCR sequencing to identify antigen-specific CD4+ T cell clonotypes by expansion. After around 10 days of culture, CD4+ T cells were isolated with the EasySep CD4+ T cell isolation kit. Negative nucleocapsid antibody results before and after vaccination confirmed that the healthy vaccine recipients had no prior SARS-CoV-2 infection. Around 2.1 million PBMC per well were cultured with 10 ug/ml peptides in IMDM containing about 5% human AB serum, 8.5 to 10 IU/ml IL-2 and gentamicin. Half of the culture medium was replaced with fresh IL-2-containing medium on days 3 and 7. Unless noted otherwise, every peptide stimulation condition was grown in triplicate wells. PBMC were separated from whole blood using Ficoll-Paque Plus gradient centrifugation and were then either cryopreserved at -140C or used fresh. The spike proteins of SARS-CoV-2 and of the common cold coronaviruses HCoV-NL63, HCoV-OC43 and HCoV-229E were spanned by overlapping peptide pools. The QIAamp micro DNA kit was used to extract genomic DNA from the cultured CD4+ T cells.

V loses 4 bases, J loses 3 bases, and the germline ends lie 16 bases apart. CDR1 and CDR2 were assigned from the germline V gene as MRHNA and SNTAGT. There are 15 amino acids in the CDR3, from cysteine to phenylalanine inclusive. Of the read, only the CDR3 DNA is kept; its 45 bases are in frame from base 1. The full study reports these points: At late post-vaccination timepoints, both infection-induced and vaccine-induced clones showed marked clonal contraction, consistent with waning T cell responses. Limitations of the study were the small number of convalescent patients and the absence of early post-infection timepoints. Among healthy vaccine recipients, nearly all vaccine-induced clones were SARS-CoV-2 mono-reactive, and just 1 of 255 was cross-reactive with common cold coronaviruses.

Source: CD4+ T cells from PBMCs cultured with HCoV-229E spike peptides, taken before COVID-19 vaccination. The intended sense of this specimen's cell subset or site label: HCoV-229E spike overlapping peptide pool stimulation. The chain joins TRBV6-4 to TRBJ2-7; the D match is possibly TRBD1 or TRBD2, with 5 bases aligned in each. This TCR derives from a human donor who received a COVID-19 vaccine. The sequenced DNA is TGTGCCAGCAGTGCGGGACCTTCGAATTACTACGAGCAGTACTTC. It translates to CASSAGPSNYYEQYF.